This T cell receptor beta chain was identified in a study of cytomegalovirus exposure and HLA in healthy donors. The study ran its PCR with 60 Vbeta and 13 Jbeta primers. Sequencing used immunoSEQ multiplex PCR; TCRdb keeps in-frame clones, though not all of them. The table has around 130,000 clones, 75% to 80% seen once; the top ten hold about 1%. General study points: An analysis was carried out at a later point. It showed that HLA-associated TCR beta chains were more clonally expanded than equally common non-associated chains.

Only one count was recorded for this clone. Its antigen is unidentified. This CDR3 is 15 amino acids long. Trimming at V came to 5 bases and at J to 7 bases, leaving 11 bases not matched to a gene. Germline CDR1 reads SGHTA; CDR2 reads FQGNSA. The sequenced sample was PBMCs. This sequence joins TRBV7-2 and TRBJ2-1; 7 bases align to TRBD1. The TCR comes from a woman aged 60-75 years in good health and CMV-seronegative. The CDR3 region is CASSPGQVEGNEQFF. The CDR3 nucleotides read TGTGCCAGCAGCCCAGGACAGGTAGAAGGGAATGAGCAGTTCTTC. Full variable domain (remainder filled in from reference TRBV7-2 and TRBJ2-1): GAGVSQSPSNKVTEKGKDVELRCDPISGHTALYWYRQSLGQGLEFLIYFQGNSAPDKSGLPSDRFSAERTGGSVSTLTIQRTQQEDSAVYLCASSPGQVEGNEQFFGPGTRLTVL.